Listed below are T cell receptor beta chains from one sample, sequenced in a study of cytomegalovirus exposure and HLA in healthy donors. Assay used: immunoSEQ multiplex PCR; TCRdb lists only in-frame clones, some missing. There are roughly 170,000 clones in the sample; 80% to 90% occur only once, and more than 0.95% lies in the top ten. Sequencing input: PBMCs. The source is a girl aged 2 to 9 in good health and CMV-seropositive. CDR3s include the opening cysteine and the closing phenylalanine or tryptophan. The D gene is left open where the match is weak. Clone size is not always given. Where it is, it says once, few, many or a class for expanded clones.

>TRBD1|NA|TRBJ1-2|TRBV11-2
CASSSWDRDNYGYTF
TGTGCCAGCAGCTCTTGGGACAGGGATAACTATGGCTACACCTTC
>NA|NA|TRBJ1-4|TRBV5-5
CASSSTPGNEKLFF
TGTGCCAGCAGCTCGACGCCAGGGAATGAAAAACTGTTTTTT
>NA|NA|TRBJ2-7|TRBV2
CASSDRTIQQEQYF
TGTGCCAGCAGTGACCGGACTATCCAGCAGGAGCAGTACTTC
>TRBD2|NA|TRBJ2-3|TRBV7-9
CASSLADLAGQITDTQYF
TGTGCCAGCAGCTTAGCGGATTTAGCGGGACAAATCACAGATACGCAGTATTTT
>NA|NA|TRBJ2-5|TRBV9
CASSAPGETQYF
TGTGCCAGCAGCGCTCCGGGGGAGACCCAGTACTTC
>NA|once|TRBJ1-2|TRBV18
CASSPPQGHYGYTF
TGTGCCAGCTCACCACCCCAGGGGCACTATGGCTACACCTTC
>NA|NA|TRBJ1-5|TRBV28
CASSFVKGSQPQHF
TGTGCCAGCAGTTTTGTTAAAGGGAGCCAGCCCCAGCATTTT
>NA|NA|TRBJ1-5|TRBV28
CASSLNQGWEPQHF
TGTGCCAGCAGTTTAAACCAGGGCTGGGAGCCCCAGCATTTT
>TRBD1|NA|TRBJ2-1|TRBV2
CASSSPGTGMYNEQFF
TGTGCCAGCAGTTCCCCTGGGACAGGGATGTACAATGAGCAGTTCTTC
>NA|NA|TRBJ1-1|TRBV11-2
CASSLTTRESRSNTEAFF
TGTGCCAGCAGCTTAACGACAAGGGAGTCCCGTTCGAACACTGAAGCTTTCTTT
>TRBD1|few|TRBJ1-2|TRBV5-1
CASSLRTGTGNNYGYTF
TGCGCCAGCAGCTTGCGTACCGGGACAGGGAATAACTATGGCTACACCTTC
>TRBD1|NA|TRBJ2-7|TRBV25-1
CASSEFGGTGGSYEQYF
TGTGCCAGCAGTGAATTTGGTGGGACAGGGGGTTCCTACGAGCAGTACTTC
>TRBD2|NA|TRBJ2-5|TRBV28
CASHAHALAGGLQYF
TGTGCCAGCCATGCGCATGCGCTAGCGGGAGGATTACAGTACTTC
>NA|NA|TRBJ1-1|TRBV23-1
CASSLNRVLDTEAFF
TGCGCCAGCAGTCTTAACAGGGTGCTGGACACTGAAGCTTTCTTT
>NA|NA|TRBJ1-2|TRBV30
CAWSFSAGRLINYGYTF
TGTGCCTGGAGTTTCTCAGCGGGACGTTTAATTAACTATGGCTACACCTTC
>NA|NA|TRBJ1-2|TRBV2
CASSEARTNYGYTF
TGTGCCAGCAGTGAAGCGCGGACTAACTATGGCTACACCTTC
>TRBD2|NA|TRBJ2-3|TRBV19
CASSIASGGPSTDTQYF
TGTGCCAGTAGTATAGCGAGCGGGGGGCCTAGCACAGATACGCAGTATTTT
>TRBD1|NA|TRBJ2-7|TRBV7-9
CASSLMRQGADEQYF
TGTGCCAGCAGCTTAATGCGACAGGGGGCCGACGAGCAGTACTTC
>TRBD2|NA|TRBJ2-1|TRBV27
CASSLRERDGVGNEQFF
TGTGCCAGCAGTTTAAGGGAGCGGGATGGGGTGGGGAATGAGCAGTTCTTC
>NA|NA|TRBJ1-1|TRBV7-3
CASSLLRENTEAFF
TGTGCCAGCAGCTTACTGCGGGAGAACACTGAAGCTTTCTTT
>NA|NA|TRBJ2-7|TRBV27
CASSYRPAYEQYF
TGTGCCAGCAGTTACAGGCCGGCCTACGAGCAGTACTTC
>NA|NA|TRBJ1-2|TRBV29-1
CSARTGMAGYTF
TGCAGCGCCCGTACAGGGATGGCTGGCTACACCTTC
>TRBD2|NA|TRBJ2-3|TRBV9
CASSNNFVSGGRLSTDTQYF
TGTGCCAGCAGCAATAACTTTGTGAGCGGGGGGCGGTTAAGCACAGATACGCAGTATTTT
>NA|NA|TRBJ1-4|TRBV30
CAWTGRGNERGFF
TGTGCCTGGACAGGACGCGGAAATGAAAGGGGGTTTTTT
>TRBD2|NA|TRBJ2-1|TRBV6-1
CASTLELAGTHRQFF
TGTGCCAGCACCCTCGAACTAGCGGGAACCCATCGGCAGTTCTTC
>TRBD1|NA|TRBJ2-3|TRBV19
CASKPTGVEDTQYF
TGTGCCAGTAAGCCCACAGGGGTGGAAGATACGCAGTATTTT
>TRBD1|NA|TRBJ1-6|TRBV6-6
CASSYWTGGNSPLHF
TGTGCCAGCAGTTACTGGACAGGGGGCAATTCACCCCTCCACTTT
>TRBD1|NA|TRBJ2-1|TRBV27
CASSFRGQYNEQFF
TGTGCCAGCAGTTTTAGGGGACAGTACAATGAGCAGTTCTTC
>TRBD2|NA|TRBJ2-5|TRBV5-1
CASSLVPAGGGGETQYF
TGCGCCAGCAGCTTGGTCCCAGCGGGAGGAGGGGGAGAGACCCAGTACTTC
>NA|NA|TRBJ2-7|TRBV6-1
CASSAVISMYEQYF
TGTGCCAGCAGTGCCGTAATTAGTATGTACGAGCAGTACTTC
>TRBD2|NA|TRBJ2-1|TRBV2
CASSEYLLAGSYNEQFF
TGTGCCAGCAGTGAGTACCTACTAGCGGGATCCTACAATGAGCAGTTCTTC
>TRBD1|NA|TRBJ1-2|TRBV10-3
CAISESFGTGGYGYTF
TGTGCCATCAGTGAGTCTTTCGGGACAGGGGGCTATGGCTACACCTTC
>TRBD1|NA|TRBJ1-1|TRBV5-8
CASSSKDRGLDTEAFF
TGTGCCAGCAGCTCCAAGGACAGGGGGCTTGACACTGAAGCTTTCTTT
>TRBD1|once|TRBJ1-1|TRBV11-3
CASSLGQGDAEAFF
TGTGCCAGCAGCTTAGGACAGGGGGACGCTGAAGCTTTCTTT
>NA|once|TRBJ1-5|TRBV7-8
CASSLRAGGNQPQHF
TGTGCCAGCAGCTTACGGGCAGGGGGCAATCAGCCCCAGCATTTT
>NA|NA|TRBJ1-1|TRBV2
CASRDGGGNTEAFF
TGTGCCAGCCGAGATGGGGGAGGGAACACTGAAGCTTTCTTT